The 27 T cell receptor beta chains reported below all come from one sample, sequenced in a study of vaccination effects on CD4 cells after COVID-19 (dated by TCRdb to 2022 to 2024). In the ViraFEST assay, PBMC were stimulated with viral peptide pools, and TCR sequencing was then used to find antigen-specific CD4+ T cell clonotypes based on their expansion. After around 10 days of culture, CD4+ T cells were isolated with the EasySep CD4+ T cell isolation kit. PCR-confirmed SARS-CoV-2 infection had occurred in convalescent patients between March and December 2020, before the Alpha, Beta and Delta variants emerged in the United States. Their specific antigens are unknown. Receptor libraries were prepared by the immunoSEQ multiplex PCR assay. Held by TCRdb, this immuneACCESS table contains in-frame sequences only and omits some clones. Under half of the omission traces to an unresolved V gene where checked; the cause of the rest is unknown. The sample table contains 40,000 to 50,000 clones; only one count was recorded for approximately 77% of them. Around 28% of the sample lies in the top ten.

The sequencing here drew on CD4+ T cells from PBMCs cultured with a peptide pool, taken before COVID-19 vaccination. These receptors were collected from a human donor who had a prior SARS-CoV-2 infection.

The count of this clone is one. The chain joins TRBV2 to TRBJ2-5; 10 bases are a match to TRBD2. Germline CDR1 SNHLY, CDR2 FYNNEI. This CDR3 is 15 amino acids long. V lost 3 bases, J lost 7 bases, and 8 bases stayed unmatched. The CDR3 protein is CASSELAGVLRTQYF. CDR3 nucleotides: TGTGCCAGCAGTGAGCTAGCGGGAGTTCTTAGGACCCAGTACTTC.

The CDR3 loop reads CASSPDPGYQPQHF. The CDR3 DNA is TGTGCCAGCAGCCCCGACCCGGGATACCAGCCCCAGCATTTT. V is TRBV7-2 and J is TRBJ1-5; D gene unclear. CDR1 SGHTA and CDR2 FQGNSA come from the germline V gene. This CDR3 comprises 14 residues. The V gene lost 5 bases and the J gene lost 7 bases, with 15 bases spanning the gap.

The chain combines TRBV6-5 with TRBJ2-7; D possibly corresponds to TRBD1 (7 bases). From germline, CDR1 is MNHEY and CDR2 SVGAGI. This CDR3 is built from 15 residues. Trimming pared 6 bases from V and 7 bases from J, leaving 22 bases between. CDR3 region: CASRRGGTVMLEQYF. The CDR3 nucleotides read TGTGCCAGCAGACGAGGGGGGACAGTTATGTTGGAGCAGTACTTC.

This clone is labeled hyperexpanded. The rearrangement joins TRBV30 to TRBJ2-1, with D possibly being TRBD1 (6 bases). The germline CDR1 and CDR2 sequences are GTSNPN and SVGIG (reference sequence). The CDR3 sequence is 15 residues long. Trimming cost V 2 bases and J 2 bases, with 13 bases left between them. DNA for the CDR3: TGTGCCTGGAGTCGGGACACCAGCGCCTACAATGAGCAGTTCTTC. This gives the protein CAWSRDTSAYNEQFF. Based on the CDR3 plus reference TRBV30 and TRBJ2-1, the full variable domain is SQTIHQWPATLVQPVGSPLSLECTVEGTSNPNLYWYRQAAGRGLQLLFYSVGIGQISSEVPQNLSASRPQDRQFILSSKKLLLSDSGFYLCAWSRDTSAYNEQFFGPGTRLTVL.

This chain's CDR3 is CASRSDRGSETQYF. The CDR3 DNA reads TGTGCCAGCAGATCGGACAGGGGGAGTGAGACCCAGTACTTC. The rearrangement joins TRBV6-5 to TRBJ2-5; the match to TRBD1 covers 10 bases. The junction had 6 bases not matched to a gene; V was cut back by 6 bases and J by 5 bases. Germline CDR1 and CDR2: MNHEY and SVGAGI. There are 14 residues in the CDR3.

This rearrangement joins TRBV5-1 to TRBJ2-2; no definite D call. Germline V gene data show CDR1 as SGHRS and CDR2 as YFSETQ. Trimming removed 4 bases at V and 4 bases at J, with 8 bases between. This CDR3 is built from 13 residues. CDR3 sequence (DNA): TGCGCCAGCAGCCCATTAGGCACCGGGGAGCTGTTTTTT. Its protein product is CASSPLGTGELFF.

The CDR3: CASSLRAVQDYGYTF. DNA for the CDR3: TGCGCCAGCAGCTTGCGGGCAGTGCAGGACTATGGCTACACCTTC. The chain uses TRBV5-1 and TRBJ1-2; D is unclear. The V end lost 1 base, the J end lost 3 bases, and 13 bases lay between the germline ends. The CDR3 consists of 15 residues. Germline CDR1 and CDR2: SGHRS and YFSETQ.

This clone was seen a handful of times. This sequence joins TRBV24-1 and TRBJ2-7; 9 bases align to TRBD1. The CDR3 is 15 residues long. V was clipped by 9 bases and J by 5 bases; unmatched bases: 13. Germline V CDR1 and CDR2: KGHDR, SFDVKD. This CDR3 reads CATFSTGQGLHEQYF. The CDR3 DNA follows: TGTGCCACCTTCTCCACAGGACAGGGGCTGCACGAGCAGTACTTC.

By sample fraction, this clone is medium-sized. This rearrangement joins TRBV6-1 to TRBJ1-4; D is uncertain. CDR3 length equals 13 residues. Between the trimmed V and J ends, which lost 2 bases and 11 bases, there was a span of 12 bases. CDR1 MNHNS and CDR2 SASEGT come from the germline V gene. The chain's CDR3 is CASSESQPFKLFF. The DNA of the CDR3 is TGTGCCAGCAGTGAATCTCAACCGTTTAAACTGTTTTTT.

The V call is TRBV6-1, the J call TRBJ1-4; no clear D. With 3 bases removed from V and 8 bases from J, the gap between germline ends came to 13 bases. CDR3 length equals 14 residues. Germline V lookup: CDR1 MNHNS, CDR2 SASEGT. CDR3: CASSDWVPGEKLFF. The CDR3 DNA reads as TGTGCCAGCAGTGATTGGGTCCCCGGCGAAAAACTGTTTTTT.

Remarks on this clone: This same CDR3 is encoded by further DNA sequences in the sample. The V call is TRBV14, the J call TRBJ1-1; D is uncertain. Trimming stripped 0 bases from V and 0 bases from J, with 2 bases between. The CDR3 sequence is 13 residues long. Germline CDR1 and CDR2: SGHDN and FVKESK. CDR3 amino acids: CASSQDLNTEAFF. In nucleotides, the CDR3 is TGTGCCAGCAGCCAAGATCTGAACACTGAAGCTTTCTTT. The entire variable domain, with the rest obtained from reference TRBV14 and TRBJ1-1, is as follows: EAGVTQFPSHSVIEKGQTVTLRCDPISGHDNLYWYRRVMGKEIKFLLHFVKESKQDESGMPNNRFLAERTGGTYSTLKVQPAELEDSGVYFCASSQDLNTEAFFGQGTRLTVV.

The CDR3 DNA sequence: TGTGCCAGCAGCTTGGACAGGGGAGGTCATTCACCCCTCCACTTT. Protein: CASSLDRGGHSPLHF. The V call is TRBV11-3, the J call TRBJ1-6, with 9 nucleotides matching TRBD1. Germline assignment: CDR1 SGHNT and CDR2 YENEEA. After removal of 3 bases from V and 8 bases from J, the junction contained 5 bases not matched to a gene. There are 15 residues in the CDR3.

The J gene is TRBJ2-3, the V gene TRBV7-9, with a weak D call TRBD2 (5 bases). The germline CDR1 and CDR2 sequences are SEHNR and FQNEAQ (reference sequence). CDR3 length: 13 residues. V lost 4 bases and J 0 bases, leaving 5 bases between the germline ends. The CDR3 sequence is CASSWTSTDTQYF. DNA of the CDR3: TGTGCCAGCAGCTGGACTAGCACAGATACGCAGTATTTT.

The gene calls are TRBV18 and TRBJ2-7, with 7 bases identical to TRBD2. The junction had 7 bases not matched to a gene; V was cut back by 2 bases and J by 0 bases. Germline V gene sequence: CDR1 KGHSH, CDR2 LQKENI. The CDR3 covers 16 residues. The CDR3 loop reads CASSPGLVRSSYEQYF. The CDR3 region has the DNA TGTGCCAGCTCACCAGGACTAGTGAGGAGCTCCTACGAGCAGTACTTC.

The rearrangement links TRBV4-2 to TRBJ2-3; 8 positions match TRBD2. The germline V gene has CDR1 LGHNA and CDR2 YNFKEQ. After removal of 0 bases from V and 0 bases from J, the junction contained 2 bases not matched to a gene. This CDR3 contains 16 residues. The CDR3 region is CASSQEPSGSTDTQYF. As DNA, the CDR3 is TGTGCCAGCAGCCAAGAGCCTAGCGGGAGCACAGATACGCAGTATTTT.

This rearrangement joins TRBV11-3 to TRBJ1-1, with a possible D match to TRBD1 (5 bases). Trimming cost V 0 bases and J 4 bases, with 12 bases left between them. The CDR3 runs 15 residues. CDR1 and CDR2 (germline): SGHNT, YENEEA. In nucleotides, the CDR3 is TGTGCCAGCAGCTTAGACTATCAGGGCACCACTGAAGCTTTCTTT. Its protein product is CASSLDYQGTTEAFF. Based on the CDR3 plus reference TRBV11-3 and TRBJ1-1, the full variable domain is EAGVVQSPRYKIIEKKQPVAFWCNPISGHNTLYWYLQNLGQGPELLIRYENEEAVDDSQLPKDRFSAERLKGVDSTLKIQPAELGDSAVYLCASSLDYQGTTEAFFGQGTRLTVV.

This clone has a single count. This sequence joins TRBV7-2 and TRBJ1-4; D gene unclear. The CDR3 has 15 amino acids. Germline-derived CDR1 and CDR2 are SGHTA and FQGNSA. V was clipped by 5 bases and J by 1 base, with 11 bases between them. For the CDR3, the DNA is TGTGCCAGCAGCCCCAGACGGCTAACTAATGAAAAACTGTTTTTT. Translating it yields CASSPRRLTNEKLFF.

The chain is built from TRBV6-5 and TRBJ1-6; possible D gene TRBD1, 6 bases. Trimming cost V 7 bases and J 9 bases, with 16 bases left between them. This CDR3 has 14 residues. CDR1 MNHEY and CDR2 SVGAGI come from the germline V gene. This CDR3 is CASTRDKRVSPLHF. CDR3 coding DNA: TGTGCCAGCACGCGGGACAAGAGGGTTTCACCCCTCCACTTT.

The V call is TRBV30, the J call TRBJ2-3, with D tentatively TRBD2 (6 bases). Trimming pared 7 bases from V and 6 bases from J, leaving 14 bases between. There are 12 residues in the CDR3. Germline CDR1 GTSNPN, CDR2 SVGIG (reference sequence). The CDR3 reads CASTPGGDTQYF. CDR3 bases: TGTGCCTCGACCCCTGGAGGGGATACGCAGTATTTT.

J is TRBJ2-7 and V is TRBV30; TRBD1 aligns across 7 bases. Germline CDR1 GTSNPN, CDR2 SVGIG (reference sequence). The CDR3 runs 12 residues. V shed 7 bases, J shed 1 base, and the junction held 4 bases outside the gene matches. This CDR3 is CASQQGSYEQYF. The CDR3 bases are TGTGCCTCCCAACAGGGGTCCTACGAGCAGTACTTC. Complete variable domain (other parts from reference TRBV30 and TRBJ2-7): SQTIHQWPATLVQPVGSPLSLECTVEGTSNPNLYWYRQAAGRGLQLLFYSVGIGQISSEVPQNLSASRPQDRQFILSSKKLLLSDSGFYLCASQQGSYEQYFGPGTRLTVT.

The chain joins TRBV5-4 to TRBJ1-6; 8 positions match TRBD1. The CDR3 runs to 15 residues. V shed 3 bases, J shed 9 bases, and the junction held 8 bases outside the gene matches. Germline V gene sequence: CDR1 SGHNT, CDR2 YYREEE (reference sequence). In nucleotides, the CDR3 is TGTGCCAGCAGCTCGACCCAGGGGGCGCGTTCACCCCTCCACTTT. Protein product: CASSSTQGARSPLHF.

This sequence joins TRBV4-1 and TRBJ1-5; D not resolved. CDR1 is MGHRA and CDR2 is YSYEKL in the germline V gene. Trimming pared 0 bases from V and 5 bases from J, leaving 5 bases between. The CDR3 contains 13 residues. CDR3 loop: CASSQDYYQPQHF. The CDR3 coding sequence is TGCGCCAGCAGCCAAGATTATTATCAGCCCCAGCATTTT.

CDR3 coding DNA: TGTGCCAGCAGCTCCGATAGGACCTCTGGGGCCAACGTCCTGACTTTC. Amino acids: CASSSDRTSGANVLTF. The chain recombines TRBV5-5 with TRBJ2-6; D is ambiguous. Germline assignment: CDR1 SGHKS and CDR2 YYEKEE (reference sequence). The ends were cut back, 3 bases at V and 0 bases at J, with 10 bases in the middle. The length of the CDR3 is 16 residues. The whole variable domain, filled in from reference TRBV5-5 and TRBJ2-6, reads DAGVTQSPTHLIKTRGQQVTLRCSPISGHKSVSWYQQVLGQGPQFIFQYYEKEERGRGNFPDRFSARQFPNYSSELNVNALLLGDSALYLCASSSDRTSGANVLTFGAGSRLTVL.

This chain connects TRBV5-8 to TRBJ2-3; 14 positions agree with TRBD2. V shed 2 bases and J 3 bases; nucleotides not matched to a gene: 5. Germline assignment: CDR1 SGHTS and CDR2 YDEGEE. This CDR3 has 17 amino acids. The CDR3 loop is CASSFTGLAGGTDTQYF. For the CDR3, the DNA is TGTGCCAGCAGCTTTACAGGACTAGCGGGGGGAACAGATACGCAGTATTTT.

The rearrangement links TRBV12-3 or TRBV12-4 to TRBJ1-4, with 8 bases aligning to TRBD1. CDR3 length: 13 residues. Trimming at V came to 1 base and at J to 8 bases, leaving 0 bases not matched to a gene. The CDR3: CASSLGDREKLFF. The CDR3 DNA reads as TGTGCCAGCAGTTTAGGGGACAGGGAAAAACTGTTTTTT.

The chain links TRBV24-1 to TRBJ2-5, with D perhaps matching TRBD2 (5 bases). The CDR3 spans 16 residues. Trimming cost V 5 bases and J 2 bases, with 17 bases left between them. Germline V lookup: CDR1 KGHDR, CDR2 SFDVKD. Here the CDR3 reads CATSASDAGGQETQYF. The CDR3 nucleotides read TGTGCCACCAGTGCCAGTGACGCGGGTGGGCAAGAGACCCAGTACTTC.

This sequence joins TRBV5-1 and TRBJ2-5, with a tentative D call TRBD2 (5 bases). The CDR3 loop spans 14 amino acids. From germline, CDR1 is SGHRS and CDR2 YFSETQ. Trimming left V 7 bases short and J 5 bases short, with 18 bases between. The CDR3 DNA reads as TGCGCCAGCCGCGAGGGTATGTTCGCGGAGACCCAGTACTTC. Amino acid sequence: CASREGMFAETQYF. Based on the CDR3 plus reference TRBV5-1 and TRBJ2-5, the full variable domain is KAGVTQTPRYLIKTRGQQVTLSCSPISGHRSVSWYQQTPGQGLQFLFEYFSETQRNKGNFPGRFSGRQFSNSRSEMNVSTLELGDSALYLCASREGMFAETQYFGPGTRLLVL.